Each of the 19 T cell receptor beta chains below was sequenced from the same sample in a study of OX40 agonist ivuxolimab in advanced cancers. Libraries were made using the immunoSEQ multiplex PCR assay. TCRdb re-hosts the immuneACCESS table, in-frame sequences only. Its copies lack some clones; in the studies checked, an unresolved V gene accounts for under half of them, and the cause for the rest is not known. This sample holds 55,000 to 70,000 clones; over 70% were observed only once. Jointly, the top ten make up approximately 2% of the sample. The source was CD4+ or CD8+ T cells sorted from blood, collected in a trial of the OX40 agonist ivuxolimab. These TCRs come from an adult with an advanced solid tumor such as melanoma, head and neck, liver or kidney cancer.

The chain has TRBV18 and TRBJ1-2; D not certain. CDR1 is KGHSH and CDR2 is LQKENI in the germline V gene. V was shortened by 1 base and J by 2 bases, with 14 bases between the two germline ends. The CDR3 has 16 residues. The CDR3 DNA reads TGTGCCAGCTCACCACTTGCGGCAGGCTCCAACTATGGCTACACCTTC. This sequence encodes CASSPLAAGSNYGYTF. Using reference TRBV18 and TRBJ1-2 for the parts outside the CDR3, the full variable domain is NAGVMQNPRHLVRRRGQEARLRCSPMKGHSHVYWYRQLPEEGLKFMVYLQKENIIDESGMPKERFSAEFPKEGPSILRIQQVVRGDSAAYFCASSPLAAGSNYGYTFGSGTRLTVV.

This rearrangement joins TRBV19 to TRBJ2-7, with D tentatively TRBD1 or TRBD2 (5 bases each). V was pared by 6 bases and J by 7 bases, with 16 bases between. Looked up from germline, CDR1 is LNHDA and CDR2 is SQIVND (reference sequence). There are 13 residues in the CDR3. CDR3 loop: CASSRDGPNEQYF. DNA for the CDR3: TGTGCCAGTAGCCGGGACGGCCCGAATGAGCAGTACTTC.

The CDR3 nucleotides are TGTGCCAGCTCATACGCTTATTCCGGGAACTATGGCTACACCTTC. It codes for CASSYAYSGNYGYTF. This rearrangement joins TRBV18 to TRBJ1-2; D is uncertain. Trimming shortened V by 5 bases and J by 2 bases, and 15 bases separated the two germline ends. This CDR3 has 15 residues. The germline V gene encodes CDR1 KGHSH and CDR2 LQKENI.

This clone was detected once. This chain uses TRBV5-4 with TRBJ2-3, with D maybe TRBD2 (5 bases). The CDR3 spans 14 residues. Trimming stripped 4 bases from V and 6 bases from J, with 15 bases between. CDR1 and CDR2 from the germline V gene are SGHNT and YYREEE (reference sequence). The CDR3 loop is CASSTALRADTQYF. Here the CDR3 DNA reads TGTGCCAGCAGCACCGCTTTGAGGGCCGATACGCAGTATTTT.

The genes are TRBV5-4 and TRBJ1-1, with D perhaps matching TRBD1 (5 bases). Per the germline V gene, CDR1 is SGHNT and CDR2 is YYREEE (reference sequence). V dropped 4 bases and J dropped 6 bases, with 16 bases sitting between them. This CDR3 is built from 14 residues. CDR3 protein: CASSLVPRGPEAFF. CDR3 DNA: TGTGCCAGCAGCCTCGTCCCTCGGGGACCTGAAGCTTTCTTT. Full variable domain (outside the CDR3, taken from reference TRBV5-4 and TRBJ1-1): ETGVTQSPTHLIKTRGQQVTLRCSSQSGHNTVSWYQQALGQGPQFIFQYYREEENGRGNFPPRFSGLQFPNYSSELNVNALELDDSALYLCASSLVPRGPEAFFGQGTRLTVV.

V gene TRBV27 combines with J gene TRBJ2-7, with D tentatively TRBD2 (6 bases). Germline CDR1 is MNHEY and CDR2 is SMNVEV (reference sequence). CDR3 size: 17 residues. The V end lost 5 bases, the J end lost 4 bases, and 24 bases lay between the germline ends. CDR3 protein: CASSPLPQRTGEYEQYF. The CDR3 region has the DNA TGTGCCAGCAGTCCTCTACCGCAAAGGACGGGGGAATACGAGCAGTACTTC.

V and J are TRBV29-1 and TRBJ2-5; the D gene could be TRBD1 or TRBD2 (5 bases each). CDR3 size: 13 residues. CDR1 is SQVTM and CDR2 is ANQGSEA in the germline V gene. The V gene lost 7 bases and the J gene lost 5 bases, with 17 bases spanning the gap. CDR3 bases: TGCAGCGCCGGTGGGGGTGTGATGGAGACCCAGTACTTC. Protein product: CSAGGGVMETQYF.

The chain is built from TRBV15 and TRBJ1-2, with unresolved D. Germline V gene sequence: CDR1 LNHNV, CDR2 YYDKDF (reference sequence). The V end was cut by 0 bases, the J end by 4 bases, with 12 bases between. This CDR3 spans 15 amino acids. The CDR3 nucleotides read TGTGCCACCAGCAGAGATACGCCGTCGGGCTATGGCTACACCTTC. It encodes CATSRDTPSGYGYTF.

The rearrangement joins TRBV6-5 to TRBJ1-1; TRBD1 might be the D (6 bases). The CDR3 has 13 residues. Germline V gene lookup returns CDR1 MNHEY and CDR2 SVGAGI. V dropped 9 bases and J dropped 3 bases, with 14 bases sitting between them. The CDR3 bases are TGTGCCAGTACCCTAGGGGGTTACACTGAAGCTTTCTTT. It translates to CASTLGGYTEAFF.

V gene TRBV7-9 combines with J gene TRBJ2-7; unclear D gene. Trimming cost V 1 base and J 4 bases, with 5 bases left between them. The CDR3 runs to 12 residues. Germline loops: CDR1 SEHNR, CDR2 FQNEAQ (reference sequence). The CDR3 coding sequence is TGTGCCAGCAGCTTAGGGTGGTACGAGCAGTACTTC. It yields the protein CASSLGWYEQYF.

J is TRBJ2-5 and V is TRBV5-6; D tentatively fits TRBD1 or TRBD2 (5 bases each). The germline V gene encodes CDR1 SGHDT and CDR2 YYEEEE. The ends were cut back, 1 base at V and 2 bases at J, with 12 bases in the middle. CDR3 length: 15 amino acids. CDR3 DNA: TGTGCCAGCAGCTTGTCCGGGGCGCTTCAAGAGACCCAGTACTTC. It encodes CASSLSGALQETQYF.

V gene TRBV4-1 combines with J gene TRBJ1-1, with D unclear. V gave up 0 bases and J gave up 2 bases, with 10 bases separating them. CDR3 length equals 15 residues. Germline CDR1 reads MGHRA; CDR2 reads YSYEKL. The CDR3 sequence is CASSQEATPNTEAFF. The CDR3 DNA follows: TGCGCCAGCAGCCAAGAGGCGACACCCAACACTGAAGCTTTCTTT.

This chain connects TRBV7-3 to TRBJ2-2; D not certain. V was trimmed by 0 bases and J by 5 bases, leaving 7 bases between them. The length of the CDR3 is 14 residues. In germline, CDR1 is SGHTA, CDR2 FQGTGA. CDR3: CASSLTAATGELFF. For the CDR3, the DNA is TGTGCCAGCAGCTTAACGGCTGCAACCGGGGAGCTGTTTTTT.

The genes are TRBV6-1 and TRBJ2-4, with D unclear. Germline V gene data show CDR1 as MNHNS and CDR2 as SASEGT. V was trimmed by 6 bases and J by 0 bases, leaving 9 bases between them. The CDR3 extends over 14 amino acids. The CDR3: CASRRFVAKNIQYF. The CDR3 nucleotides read TGTGCCAGCAGGAGATTTGTAGCCAAAAACATTCAGTACTTC.

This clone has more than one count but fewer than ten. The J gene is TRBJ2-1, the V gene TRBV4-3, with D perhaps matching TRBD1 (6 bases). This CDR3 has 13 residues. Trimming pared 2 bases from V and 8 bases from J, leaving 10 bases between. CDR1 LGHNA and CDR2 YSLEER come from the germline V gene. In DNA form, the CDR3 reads TGCGCCAGCAGCCAATTCGCAGGGGATGAGCAGTTCTTC. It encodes CASSQFAGDEQFF.

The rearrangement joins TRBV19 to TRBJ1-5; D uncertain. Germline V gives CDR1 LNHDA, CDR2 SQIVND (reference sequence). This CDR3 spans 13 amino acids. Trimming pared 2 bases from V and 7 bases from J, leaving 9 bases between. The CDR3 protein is CASSISREQPQHF. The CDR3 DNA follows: TGTGCCAGTAGTATATCGAGGGAGCAGCCCCAGCATTTT.

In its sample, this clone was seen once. The CDR3 loop is CASSDGGEKLFF. The CDR3 DNA reads TGTGCCAGCAGTGATGGGGGGGAAAAACTGTTTTTT. This rearrangement joins TRBV2 to TRBJ1-4, with D tentatively TRBD1 (5 bases). Germline V gene lookup returns CDR1 SNHLY and CDR2 FYNNEI. Between the trimmed V and J ends, which lost 3 bases and 8 bases, there was a span of 7 bases. The length of the CDR3 is 12 residues.

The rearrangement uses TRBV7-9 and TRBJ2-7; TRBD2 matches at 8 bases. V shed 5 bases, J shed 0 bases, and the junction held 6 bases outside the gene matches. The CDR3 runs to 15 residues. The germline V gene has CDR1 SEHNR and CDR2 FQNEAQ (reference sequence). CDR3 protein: CASSPGTSVSYEQYF. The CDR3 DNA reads TGTGCCAGCAGCCCAGGGACTAGTGTCTCCTACGAGCAGTACTTC.

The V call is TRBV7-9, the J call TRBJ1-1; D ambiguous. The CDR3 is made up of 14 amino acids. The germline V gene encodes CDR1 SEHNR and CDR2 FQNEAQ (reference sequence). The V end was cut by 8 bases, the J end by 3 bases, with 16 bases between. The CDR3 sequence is CASGPWTDYTEAFF. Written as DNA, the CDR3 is TGTGCCAGCGGGCCCTGGACCGATTACACTGAAGCTTTCTTT.